This T cell receptor (beta chain) is from a study of beta chain features in type 1 diabetes. Overall study findings and caveats: Type 1 diabetes patients had moderately but significantly shorter TCRB CDR3s in all four CD4+ subsets.

Remarks on this clone: Its antigen is undetermined.

By way of CD45RO/CCR7/CD25/CD127/CD95/CD27, the CD4+ regulatory, stem cell-like memory, central memory and naive cells were sorted. Sorting produced populations that all topped 98% purity. Reverse transcribing all isolated RNA meant expressed TCRB transcripts were sequenced. Profiled with immunoSEQ multiplex PCR; TCRdb holds only in-frame clones, not every one. The sample lists approximately 250,000 clones; about a tenth were seen once. The CDR3 spans 14 residues. Looked up from germline, CDR1 is SEHNR and CDR2 is FQNEAQ (reference sequence). V was cut by 0 bases and J by 2 bases, with 7 bases left in between.

This receptor was obtained from a man aged 30-40 years with type 1 diabetes. The chain employs TRBV7-9 and TRBJ1-1; D not resolved. Material for sequencing was naive CD4+ T cells from blood. The CDR3 nucleotides read TGTGCCAGCAGCTTAGCGGCCGAAAACACTGAAGCTTTCTTT. Amino acid sequence: CASSLAAENTEAFF.